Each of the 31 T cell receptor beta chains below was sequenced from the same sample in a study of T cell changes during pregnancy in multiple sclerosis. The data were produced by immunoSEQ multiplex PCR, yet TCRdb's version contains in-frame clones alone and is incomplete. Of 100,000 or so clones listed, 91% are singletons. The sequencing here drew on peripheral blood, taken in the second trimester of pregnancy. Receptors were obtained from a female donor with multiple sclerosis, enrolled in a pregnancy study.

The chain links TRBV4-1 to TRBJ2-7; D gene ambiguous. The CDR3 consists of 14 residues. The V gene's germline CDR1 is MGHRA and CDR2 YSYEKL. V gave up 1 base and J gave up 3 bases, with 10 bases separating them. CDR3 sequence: CASSQGQGIYEQYF. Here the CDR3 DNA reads TGCGCCAGCAGCCAAGGACAAGGTATCTACGAGCAGTACTTC.

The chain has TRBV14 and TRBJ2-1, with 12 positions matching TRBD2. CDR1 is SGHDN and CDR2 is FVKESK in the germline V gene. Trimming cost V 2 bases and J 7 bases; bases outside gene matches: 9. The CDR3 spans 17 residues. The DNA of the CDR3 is TGTGCCAGCAGCCAAATGTCCGGGACTAGCGGGCTAAATGAGCAGTTCTTC. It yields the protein CASSQMSGTSGLNEQFF.

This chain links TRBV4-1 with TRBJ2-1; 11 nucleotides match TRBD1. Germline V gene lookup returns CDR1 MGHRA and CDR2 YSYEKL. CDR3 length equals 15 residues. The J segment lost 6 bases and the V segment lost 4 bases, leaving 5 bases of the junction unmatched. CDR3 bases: TGCGCCAGCAGCCTCGGGACAGGGGGATTCAATGAGCAGTTCTTC. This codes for CASSLGTGGFNEQFF.

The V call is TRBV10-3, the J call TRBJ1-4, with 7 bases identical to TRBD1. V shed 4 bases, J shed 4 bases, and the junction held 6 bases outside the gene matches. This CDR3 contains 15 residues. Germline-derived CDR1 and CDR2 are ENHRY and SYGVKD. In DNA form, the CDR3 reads TGTGCCATCAGTGTGGGACAGCCTTTTAATGAAAAACTGTTTTTT. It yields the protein CAISVGQPFNEKLFF.

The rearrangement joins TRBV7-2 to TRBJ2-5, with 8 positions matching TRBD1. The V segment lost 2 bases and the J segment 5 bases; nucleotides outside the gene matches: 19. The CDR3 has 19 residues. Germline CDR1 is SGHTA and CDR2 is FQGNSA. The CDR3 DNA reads TGTGCCAGCAGCTTAAGCCTGTTGATGACAGGGGCGCCATTGGAGACCCAGTACTTC. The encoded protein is CASSLSLLMTGAPLETQYF.

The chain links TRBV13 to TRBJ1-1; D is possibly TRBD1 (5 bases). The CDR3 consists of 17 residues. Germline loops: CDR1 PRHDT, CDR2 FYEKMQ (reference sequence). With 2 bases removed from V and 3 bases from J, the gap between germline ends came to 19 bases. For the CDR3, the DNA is TGTGCCAGCAGCTTAACCGGGGGGGGACCACTTGACACTGAAGCTTTCTTT. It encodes CASSLTGGGPLDTEAFF.

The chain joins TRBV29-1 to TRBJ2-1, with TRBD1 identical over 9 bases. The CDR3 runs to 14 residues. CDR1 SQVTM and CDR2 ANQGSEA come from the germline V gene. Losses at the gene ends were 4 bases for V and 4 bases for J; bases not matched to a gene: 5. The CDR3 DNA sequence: TGCAGCGTTGTAGGGACAGGGACTTACAATGAGCAGTTCTTC. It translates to CSVVGTGTYNEQFF.

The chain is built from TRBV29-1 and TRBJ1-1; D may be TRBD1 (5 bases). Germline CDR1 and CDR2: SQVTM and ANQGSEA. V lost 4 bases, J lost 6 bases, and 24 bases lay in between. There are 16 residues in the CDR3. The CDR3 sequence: CSVAGPGVLSSAEAFF. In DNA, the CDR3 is TGCAGCGTTGCAGGACCGGGGGTCCTTTCCTCGGCTGAAGCTTTCTTT.

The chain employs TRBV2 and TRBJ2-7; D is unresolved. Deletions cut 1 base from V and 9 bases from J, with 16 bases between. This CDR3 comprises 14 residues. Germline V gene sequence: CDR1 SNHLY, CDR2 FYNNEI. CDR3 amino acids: CASSEGARTLGQYF. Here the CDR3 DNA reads TGTGCCAGCAGTGAAGGGGCCAGAACCCTCGGGCAGTACTTC. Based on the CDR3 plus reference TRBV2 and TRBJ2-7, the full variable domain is EPEVTQTPSHQVTQMGQEVILRCVPISNHLYFYWYRQILGQKVEFLVSFYNNEISEKSEIFDDQFSVERPDGSNFTLKIRSTKLEDSAMYFCASSEGARTLGQYFGPGTRLTVT.

CDR3 DNA: TGTGCCAGCAGCTTATGGCCAGATAGCAATCAGCCCCAGCATTTT. It encodes CASSLWPDSNQPQHF. The gene calls are TRBV7-2 and TRBJ1-5; D not certain. This CDR3 spans 15 amino acids. CDR1 and CDR2 (germline): SGHTA, FQGNSA. The ends were cut back, 2 bases at V and 0 bases at J, with 8 bases in the middle.

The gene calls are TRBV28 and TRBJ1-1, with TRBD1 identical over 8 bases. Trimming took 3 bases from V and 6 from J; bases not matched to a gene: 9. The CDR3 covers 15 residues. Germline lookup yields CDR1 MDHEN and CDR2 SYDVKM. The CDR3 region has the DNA TGTGCCAGCAGTTTTGTGGGGACAGGCCCCGCTGAAGCTTTCTTT. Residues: CASSFVGTGPAEAFF. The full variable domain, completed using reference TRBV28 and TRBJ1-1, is DVKVTQSSRYLVKRTGEKVFLECVQDMDHENMFWYRQDPGLGLRLIYFSYDVKMKEKGDIPEGYSVSREKKERFSLILESASTNQTSMYLCASSFVGTGPAEAFFGQGTRLTVV.

DNA of the CDR3: TGTGCCAGCAGCTGGAGTAGCACAGATACGCAGTATTTT. It translates to CASSWSSTDTQYF. The chain joins TRBV5-6 to TRBJ2-3, with D hard to call. The V end was cut by 3 bases, the J end by 0 bases, with 5 bases between. This CDR3 contains 13 residues. CDR1 is SGHDT, CDR2 YYEEEE, per germline.

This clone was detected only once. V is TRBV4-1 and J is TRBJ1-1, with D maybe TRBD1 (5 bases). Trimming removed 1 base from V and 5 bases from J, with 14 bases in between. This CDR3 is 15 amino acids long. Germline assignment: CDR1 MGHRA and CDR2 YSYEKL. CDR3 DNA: TGCGCCAGCAGCCAAGGTGGGCAGGGAGGGACTGAAGCTTTCTTT. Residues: CASSQGGQGGTEAFF.

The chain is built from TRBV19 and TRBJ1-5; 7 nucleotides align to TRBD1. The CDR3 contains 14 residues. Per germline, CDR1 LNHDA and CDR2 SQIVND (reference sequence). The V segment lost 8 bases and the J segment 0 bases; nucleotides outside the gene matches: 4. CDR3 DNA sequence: TGTGCCAGTTCGACAGGGAGTAGCAATCAGCCCCAGCATTTT. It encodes CASSTGSSNQPQHF.

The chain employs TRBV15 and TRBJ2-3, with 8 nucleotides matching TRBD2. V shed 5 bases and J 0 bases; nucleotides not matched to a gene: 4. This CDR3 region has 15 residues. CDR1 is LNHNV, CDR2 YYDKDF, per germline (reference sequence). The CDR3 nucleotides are TGTGCCACCAGCTCGCGGGGGGCTAGCACAGATACGCAGTATTTT. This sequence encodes CATSSRGASTDTQYF.

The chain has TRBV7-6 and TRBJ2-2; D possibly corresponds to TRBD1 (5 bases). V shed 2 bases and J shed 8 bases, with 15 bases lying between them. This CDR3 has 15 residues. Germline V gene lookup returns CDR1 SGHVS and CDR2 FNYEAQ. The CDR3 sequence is CASSLHPGDSGELFF. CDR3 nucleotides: TGTGCCAGCAGCTTACACCCCGGCGACAGTGGGGAGCTGTTTTTT.

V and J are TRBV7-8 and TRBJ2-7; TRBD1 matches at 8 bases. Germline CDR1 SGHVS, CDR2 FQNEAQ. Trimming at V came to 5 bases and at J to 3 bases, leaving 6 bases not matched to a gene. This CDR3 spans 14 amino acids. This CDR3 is CASSRRTGIYEQYF. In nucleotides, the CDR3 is TGTGCCAGCAGCCGCAGGACAGGGATCTACGAGCAGTACTTC.

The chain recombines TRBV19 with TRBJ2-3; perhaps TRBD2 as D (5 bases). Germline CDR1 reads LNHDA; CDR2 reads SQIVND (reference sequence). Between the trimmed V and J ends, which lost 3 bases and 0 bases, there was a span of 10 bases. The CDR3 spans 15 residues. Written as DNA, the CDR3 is TGTGCCAGTAGTATTACTAGTCCCAGCACAGATACGCAGTATTTT. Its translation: CASSITSPSTDTQYF.

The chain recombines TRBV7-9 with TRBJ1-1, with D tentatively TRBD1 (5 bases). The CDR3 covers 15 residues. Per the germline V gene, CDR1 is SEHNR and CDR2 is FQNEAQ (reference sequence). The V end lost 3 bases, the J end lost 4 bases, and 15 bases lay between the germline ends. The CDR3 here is CASSLEGARGTEAFF. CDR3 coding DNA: TGTGCCAGCAGCTTGGAAGGGGCGCGAGGCACTGAAGCTTTCTTT.

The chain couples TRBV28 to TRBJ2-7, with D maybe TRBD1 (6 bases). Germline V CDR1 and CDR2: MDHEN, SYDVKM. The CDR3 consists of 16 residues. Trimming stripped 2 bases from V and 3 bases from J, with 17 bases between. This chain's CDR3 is CASSLPRTGRIYEQYF. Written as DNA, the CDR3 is TGTGCCAGCAGTTTACCCCGCACAGGGCGTATCTACGAGCAGTACTTC.

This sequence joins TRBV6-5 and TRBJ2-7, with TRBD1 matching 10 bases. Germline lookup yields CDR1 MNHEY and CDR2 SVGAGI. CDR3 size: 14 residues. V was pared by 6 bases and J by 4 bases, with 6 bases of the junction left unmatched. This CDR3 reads CASRKTGGLYEQYF. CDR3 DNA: TGTGCCAGCAGGAAGACAGGGGGCCTTTACGAGCAGTACTTC.

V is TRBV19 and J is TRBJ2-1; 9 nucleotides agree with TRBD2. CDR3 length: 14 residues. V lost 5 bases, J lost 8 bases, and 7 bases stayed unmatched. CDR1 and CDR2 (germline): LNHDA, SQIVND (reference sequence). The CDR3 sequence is CASSPSGTSYEQFF. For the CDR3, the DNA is TGTGCCAGTAGTCCTAGCGGGACTTCGTATGAGCAGTTCTTC.

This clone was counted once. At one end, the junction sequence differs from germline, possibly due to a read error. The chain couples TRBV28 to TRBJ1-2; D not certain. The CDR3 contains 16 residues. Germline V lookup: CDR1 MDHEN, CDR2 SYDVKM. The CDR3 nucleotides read TGTGCCAGCAGTTTATTGGGCAGCCCCGGAGGTTATGGCTATACCTTC. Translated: CASSLLGSPGGYGYTF.

The CDR3 bases are TGTGCCACCCGAGAAGGGGGAGATGGCTACACCTTC. It encodes CATREGGDGYTF. The J gene is TRBJ1-2, the V gene TRBV2, with a possible D match to TRBD1 (6 bases). Germline assignment: CDR1 SNHLY and CDR2 FYNNEI. Deletions cut 10 bases from V and 6 bases from J, with 15 bases between. CDR3 length: 12 amino acids.

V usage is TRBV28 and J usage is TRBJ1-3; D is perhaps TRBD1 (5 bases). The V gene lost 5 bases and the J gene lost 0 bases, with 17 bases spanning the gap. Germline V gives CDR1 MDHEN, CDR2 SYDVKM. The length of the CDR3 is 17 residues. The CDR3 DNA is TGTGCCAGCAGTCTCCTATTAACAGGCTTCTCTGGAAACACCATATATTTT. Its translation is CASSLLLTGFSGNTIYF.

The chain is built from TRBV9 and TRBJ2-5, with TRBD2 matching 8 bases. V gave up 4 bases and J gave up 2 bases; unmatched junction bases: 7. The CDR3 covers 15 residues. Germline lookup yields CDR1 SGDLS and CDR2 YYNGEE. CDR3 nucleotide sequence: TGTGCCAGCAGCCCCGGGGGGGGGCAACAAGAGACCCAGTACTTC. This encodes CASSPGGGQQETQYF.

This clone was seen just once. CDR3 sequence (DNA): TGTGCCAGCAGTTACTCGACAGGGTTCGGGGAGCAGTACTTC. Protein: CASSYSTGFGEQYF. The chain joins TRBV6-6 to TRBJ2-7, with TRBD1 matching 7 bases. CDR3 length: 14 amino acids. V shed 0 bases, J shed 7 bases, and the junction held 6 bases outside the gene matches. The germline gives CDR1 MNHNY, CDR2 SVGAGI (reference sequence).

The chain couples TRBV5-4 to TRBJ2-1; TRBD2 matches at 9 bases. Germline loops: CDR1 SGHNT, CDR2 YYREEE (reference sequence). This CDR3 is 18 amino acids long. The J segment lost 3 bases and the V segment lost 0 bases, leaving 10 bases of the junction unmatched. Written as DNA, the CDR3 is TGTGCCAGCAGCTTGGGAGCGGCGCGGGAGGGCCACTACAATGAGCAGTTCTTC. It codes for CASSLGAAREGHYNEQFF.

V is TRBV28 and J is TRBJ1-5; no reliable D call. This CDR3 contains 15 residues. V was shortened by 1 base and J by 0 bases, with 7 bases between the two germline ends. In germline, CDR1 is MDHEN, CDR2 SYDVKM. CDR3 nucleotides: TGTGCCAGCAGTTTATCCACTTATAGCAATCAGCCCCAGCATTTT. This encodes CASSLSTYSNQPQHF.

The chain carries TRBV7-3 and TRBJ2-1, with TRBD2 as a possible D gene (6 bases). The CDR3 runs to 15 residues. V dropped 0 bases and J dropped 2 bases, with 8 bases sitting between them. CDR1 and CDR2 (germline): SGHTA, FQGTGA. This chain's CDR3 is CASSLTSGAYNEQFF. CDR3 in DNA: TGTGCCAGCAGCTTAACTAGCGGAGCCTACAATGAGCAGTTCTTC.

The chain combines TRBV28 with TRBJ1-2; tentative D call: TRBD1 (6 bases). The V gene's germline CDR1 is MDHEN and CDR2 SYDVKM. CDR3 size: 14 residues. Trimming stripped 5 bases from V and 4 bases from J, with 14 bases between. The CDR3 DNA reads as TGTGCCAGCAGTCCCCAGGGAGGGGGCTATGGCTACACCTTC. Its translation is CASSPQGGGYGYTF.